Many counts were recorded for the clone carrying this T cell receptor (beta chain). Antigen: not known. This CDR3 region has 17 residues. TCRdb recomputed calls from the 5' RACE reads with MiXCR, one row per CDR3 protein. The table includes 150,000 to 200,000 distinct CDR3 sequences, over 7% detected once. These data originate in a study of T cells after yellow fever vaccination. Study-level points and caveats: The study found a weaker secondary response that peaked faster, day 5 versus 15.

Here the sequenced sample was CD8+ T cells sorted from PBMCs, taken 45 days after the yellow fever booster vaccination. This receptor was taken from a man between 18 and 35 years old who received the YFV17D yellow fever vaccine. J is TRBJ2-3 and V is TRBV21-1; TRBD1 is the table's D call and was not checked against the DNA. TRBV21-1 is an annotated pseudogene. CDR3 in DNA: TGTGCCAGCAGCCCCCGGGACGGGGCTCGAAGCACAGATACGCAGTATTTT. Translating gives CASSPRDGARSTDTQYF.